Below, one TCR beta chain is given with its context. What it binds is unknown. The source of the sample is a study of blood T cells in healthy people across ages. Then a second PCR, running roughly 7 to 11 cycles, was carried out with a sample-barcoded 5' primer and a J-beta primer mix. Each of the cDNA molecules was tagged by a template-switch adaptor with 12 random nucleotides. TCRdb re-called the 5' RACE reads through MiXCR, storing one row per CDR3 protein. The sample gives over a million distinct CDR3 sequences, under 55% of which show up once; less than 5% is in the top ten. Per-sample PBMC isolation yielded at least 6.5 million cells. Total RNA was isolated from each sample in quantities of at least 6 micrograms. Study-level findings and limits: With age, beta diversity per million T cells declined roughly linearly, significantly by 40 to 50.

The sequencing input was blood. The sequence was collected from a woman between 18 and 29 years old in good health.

The CDR3: CASSEDDSYNEQYF. The CDR3 DNA is TGTGCCAGCAGCGAAGACGACTCCTACAATGAGCAGTACTTC. The V and J genes are TRBV9 and TRBJ2-5; D uncertain. CDR3 size: 14 residues. The germline V and J ends were trimmed by 3 bases and 11 bases, with 20 bases remaining between them. Germline V lookup: CDR1 SGDLS, CDR2 YYNGEE.